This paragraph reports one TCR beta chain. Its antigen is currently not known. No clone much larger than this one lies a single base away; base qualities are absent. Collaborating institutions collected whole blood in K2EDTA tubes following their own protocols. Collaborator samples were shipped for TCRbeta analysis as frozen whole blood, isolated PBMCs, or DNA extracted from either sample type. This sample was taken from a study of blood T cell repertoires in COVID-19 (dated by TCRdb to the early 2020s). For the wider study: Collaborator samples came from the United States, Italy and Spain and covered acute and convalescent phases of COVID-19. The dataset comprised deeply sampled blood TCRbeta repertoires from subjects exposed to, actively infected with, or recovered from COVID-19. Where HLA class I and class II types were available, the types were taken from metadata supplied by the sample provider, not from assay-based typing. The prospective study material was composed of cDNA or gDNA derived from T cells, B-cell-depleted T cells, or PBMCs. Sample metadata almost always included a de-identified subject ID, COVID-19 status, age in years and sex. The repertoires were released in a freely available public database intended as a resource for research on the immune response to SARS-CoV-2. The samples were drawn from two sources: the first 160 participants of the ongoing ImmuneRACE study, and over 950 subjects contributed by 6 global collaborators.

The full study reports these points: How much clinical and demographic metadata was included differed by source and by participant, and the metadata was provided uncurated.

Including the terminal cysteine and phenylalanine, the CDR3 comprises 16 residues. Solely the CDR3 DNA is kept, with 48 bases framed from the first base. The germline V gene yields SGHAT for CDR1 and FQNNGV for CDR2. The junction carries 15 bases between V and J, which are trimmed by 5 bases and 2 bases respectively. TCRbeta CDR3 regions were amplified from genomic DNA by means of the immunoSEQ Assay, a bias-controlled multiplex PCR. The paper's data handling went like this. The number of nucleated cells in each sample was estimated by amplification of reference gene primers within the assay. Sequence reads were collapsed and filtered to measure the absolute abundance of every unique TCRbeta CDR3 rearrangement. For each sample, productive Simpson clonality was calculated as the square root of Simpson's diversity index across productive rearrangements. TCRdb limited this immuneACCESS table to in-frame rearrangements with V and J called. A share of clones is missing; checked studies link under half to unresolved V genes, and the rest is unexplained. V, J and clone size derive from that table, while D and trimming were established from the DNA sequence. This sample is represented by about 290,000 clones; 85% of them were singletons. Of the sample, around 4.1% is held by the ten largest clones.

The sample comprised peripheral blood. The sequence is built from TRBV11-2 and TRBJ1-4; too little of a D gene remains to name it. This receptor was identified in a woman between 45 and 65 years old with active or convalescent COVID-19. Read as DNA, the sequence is TGTGCCAGCAGCCCCCAGGAGGACCGGACTAATGAAAAACTGTTTTTT. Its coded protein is CASSPQEDRTNEKLFF.